The 22 T cell receptor beta chains listed next were all sequenced from one sample in a study of STAT5B mutations in CD4+ large granular lymphocyte leukemia. Libraries were prepared by immunoSEQ multiplex PCR; TCRdb keeps only in-frame clonotypes and omits some of them. The sample yields about 30,000 clones, 70% to 80% seen once. Sequenced material: CD4+ T cells from blood buffy coats. These receptors were collected from a human donor in good health.

The chain joins TRBV10-3 to TRBJ1-4, with TRBD1 as a possible D gene (6 bases). The V end was cut by 7 bases, the J end by 5 bases, with 11 bases between. CDR1 and CDR2 from the germline V gene are ENHRY and SYGVKD. CDR3 length equals 13 residues. Here the CDR3 reads CAITPGANEKLFF. The CDR3 bases are TGTGCCATCACACCGGGGGCGAATGAAAAACTGTTTTTT.

This clone was seen just once. CDR3 sequence: CASSSSGRETQYF. DNA for the CDR3: TGTGCCAGCAGCTCTAGCGGTCGGGAGACCCAGTACTTC. The chain carries TRBV11-2 and TRBJ2-5, with TRBD2 matching 7 bases. The CDR3 runs 13 residues. J was trimmed by 5 bases and V by 4 bases; bases with no gene match: 4. Per germline, CDR1 SGHAT and CDR2 FQNNGV.

The chain is built from TRBV11-2 and TRBJ2-1, with D possibly TRBD2 on 6 matching bases. The CDR3 length is 12 residues. Germline loops: CDR1 SGHAT, CDR2 FQNNGV. V lost 4 bases and J 7 bases, leaving 8 bases between the germline ends. For the CDR3, the DNA is TGTGCCAGCAGCTCCGCGGGAAATGAGCAGTTCTTC. This translates into CASSSAGNEQFF.

The V call is TRBV7-2, the J call TRBJ2-5; D gene unclear. Germline CDR1 SGHTA, CDR2 FQGNSA. V was clipped by 1 base and J by 2 bases, with 11 bases between them. The CDR3 length is 15 residues. In DNA form, the CDR3 reads TGTGCCAGCAGCTTAGGTTTGCGAGAACAAGAGACCCAGTACTTC. Its protein product is CASSLGLREQETQYF.

The chain joins TRBV2 to TRBJ2-7, with D perhaps TRBD2 (6 bases). The germline gives CDR1 SNHLY, CDR2 FYNNEI. The CDR3 is 11 residues long. CDR3 DNA sequence: TGTGCGGGGAGGAGCTCCTACGAGCAGTACTTC. Its protein product is CAGRSSYEQYF.

The count of this clone is one. This chain uses TRBV19 with TRBJ2-3, with 11 nucleotides matching TRBD1. The length of the CDR3 is 15 residues. The V gene end was trimmed by 7 bases and the J gene end by 3 bases; junction bases not matched to a gene: 6. Germline values: CDR1 LNHDA, CDR2 SQIVND (reference sequence). The CDR3 bases are TGTGCCAGTAAGGACAGGGGGCCGAGGACAGATACGCAGTATTTT. It is translated as CASKDRGPRTDTQYF. Based on the CDR3 plus reference TRBV19 and TRBJ2-3, the full variable domain is DGGITQSPKYLFRKEGQNVTLSCEQNLNHDAMYWYRQDPGQGLRLIYYSQIVNDFQKGDIAEGYSVSREKKESFPLTVTSAQKNPTAFYLCASKDRGPRTDTQYFGPGTRLTVL.

The gene calls are TRBV7-2 and TRBJ2-2; the D is unclear. V was clipped by 3 bases and J by 2 bases, with 4 bases between them. CDR1 is SGHTA, CDR2 FQGNSA, per germline. This CDR3 is 13 amino acids long. The CDR3 DNA reads as TGTGCCAGCAGCTTGGGTAACACCGGGGAGCTGTTTTTT. Translated, it gives CASSLGNTGELFF.

The V gene is TRBV9, the J gene TRBJ1-2; 9 bases map to TRBD1. The J segment lost 5 bases and the V segment lost 4 bases, leaving 9 bases of the junction unmatched. The CDR3 length is 15 residues. CDR1 and CDR2 from the germline V gene are SGDLS and YYNGEE. This chain's CDR3 is CASSMDRGKTYGYTF. The CDR3 DNA sequence: TGTGCCAGCAGCATGGACAGGGGAAAGACTTATGGCTACACCTTC.

V gene TRBV5-1 combines with J gene TRBJ1-2; no clear D gene. V shed 4 bases and J shed 3 bases, with 16 bases lying between them. Germline V gives CDR1 SGHRS, CDR2 YFSETQ. The CDR3 consists of 15 residues. The CDR3 loop reads CASSALDPRDYGYTF. The CDR3 DNA reads as TGCGCCAGCAGCGCGTTAGACCCCCGCGACTATGGCTACACCTTC.

This clone was observed a handful of times. As DNA, the CDR3 is TGTGCCAGTAGTATCGAACAGAACACCGGGGAGCTGTTTTTT. It codes for CASSIEQNTGELFF. The chain couples TRBV19 to TRBJ2-2; D not certain. Trimming shortened V by 3 bases and J by 1 base, and 6 bases separated the two germline ends. Per the germline V gene, CDR1 is LNHDA and CDR2 is SQIVND (reference sequence). The CDR3 runs 14 residues.

This chain connects TRBV5-8 to TRBJ2-3; 13 bases map to TRBD2. In germline, CDR1 is SGHTS, CDR2 YDEGEE. With 0 bases clipped from V and 4 bases from J, the junction kept 5 bases outside the gene matches. The CDR3 covers 17 residues. CDR3 region: CASSLAATSGGADTQYF. CDR3 sequence (DNA): TGTGCCAGCAGCTTGGCCGCAACTAGCGGGGGGGCAGATACGCAGTATTTT. Supplemented by reference TRBV5-8 and TRBJ2-3, the full variable domain reads EAGVTQSPTHLIKTRGQQATLRCSPISGHTSVYWYQQALGLGLQFLLWYDEGEERNRGNFPPRFSGRQFPNYSSELNVNALELEDSALYLCASSLAATSGGADTQYFGPGTRLTVL.

The chain is built from TRBV19 and TRBJ1-4; 8 nucleotides match TRBD1. V lost 5 bases and J lost 5; bases outside the gene matches: 7. CDR1 is LNHDA, CDR2 SQIVND, per germline (reference sequence). The CDR3 has 15 amino acids. The CDR3 sequence is CASSVARGPNEKLFF. CDR3 in DNA: TGTGCCAGTAGTGTCGCCAGGGGGCCGAATGAAAAACTGTTTTTT.

The V call is TRBV5-8, the J call TRBJ2-7; 7 nucleotides align to TRBD1. The CDR3 length is 15 residues. Germline trimming cut 3 bases from V and 0 bases from J; bases unmatched to any gene: 6. Germline CDR1 is SGHTS and CDR2 is YDEGEE. The CDR3 sequence: CASSYLGQSSYEQYF. The CDR3 DNA reads TGTGCCAGCAGCTACCTGGGACAGAGCTCCTACGAGCAGTACTTC.

This clone occurred a few times. The chain uses TRBV19 and TRBJ1-1, with a tentative D call TRBD1 (5 bases). The length of the CDR3 is 11 residues. V lost 5 bases and J lost 11, with 12 bases in between. Germline lookup yields CDR1 LNHDA and CDR2 SQIVND (reference sequence). CDR3 nucleotides: TGTGCCAGTAGTCAAGGGGTTCTGGCTTTCTTT. It is translated as CASSQGVLAFF. Using reference TRBV19 and TRBJ1-1 for the parts outside the CDR3, the full variable domain is DGGITQSPKYLFRKEGQNVTLSCEQNLNHDAMYWYRQDPGQGLRLIYYSQIVNDFQKGDIAEGYSVSREKKESFPLTVTSAQKNPTAFYLCASSQGVLAFFGQGTRLTVV.

The CDR3 nucleotides read TGCAGCGTTTCCCAGGGAAAGGGAAACACCATATATTTT. Translating it yields CSVSQGKGNTIYF. The J gene is TRBJ1-3, the V gene TRBV29-1, with D possibly matching TRBD1 (5 bases). The CDR3 is 13 residues long. Trimming left V 5 bases short and J 4 bases short, with 12 bases between. Germline V gives CDR1 SQVTM, CDR2 ANQGSEA.

The chain combines TRBV18 with TRBJ2-3; the match to TRBD2 covers 8 bases. The CDR3 loop spans 15 amino acids. Losses at the gene ends were 3 bases for V and 5 bases for J; bases not matched to a gene: 7. Germline CDR1 is KGHSH and CDR2 is LQKENI. CDR3 region: CASSPPGTREDTQYF. For the CDR3, the DNA is TGTGCCAGCTCACCTCCCGGGACTAGGGAAGATACGCAGTATTTT.

The V call is TRBV7-6, the J call TRBJ1-4; D uncertain. The V end lost 1 base, the J end lost 6 bases, and 21 bases lay between the germline ends. The CDR3 spans 18 residues. Germline V gene sequence: CDR1 SGHVS, CDR2 FNYEAQ. As DNA, the CDR3 is TGTGCCAGCAGCTTAGTTGTCCCTAAGACAAGGAGCTATGAAAAACTGTTTTTT. Its translation is CASSLVVPKTRSYEKLFF.

This chain connects TRBV6-1 to TRBJ2-5; D unclear. Deletions cut 0 bases from V and 12 bases from J, with 11 bases between. This CDR3 spans 12 amino acids. The germline gives CDR1 MNHNS, CDR2 SASEGT. Here the CDR3 reads CASSEARTEEYF. DNA of the CDR3: TGTGCCAGCAGTGAAGCCCGCACGGAAGAGTACTTC.

With respect to this clone: This sample includes further DNA sequences coding for the same CDR3. The V call is TRBV9, the J call TRBJ1-1; D unresolved. V was pared by 0 bases and J by 0 bases, with 3 bases between. Germline V gene data show CDR1 as SGDLS and CDR2 as YYNGEE. The CDR3 loop spans 13 amino acids. The chain's CDR3 is CASSVGMNTEAFF. The CDR3 DNA follows: TGTGCCAGCAGCGTAGGGATGAACACTGAAGCTTTCTTT.

This chain's CDR3 is CASSLTPGQFYEQYF. In DNA form, the CDR3 reads TGTGCCAGCAGCTTAACCCCGGGACAATTCTACGAGCAGTACTTC. This chain joins TRBV11-2 and TRBJ2-7; D is perhaps TRBD1 (6 bases). V lost 2 bases and J lost 3, with 14 bases in between. Germline V CDR1 and CDR2: SGHAT, FQNNGV. The CDR3 runs to 15 residues.

The V and J genes are TRBV19 and TRBJ2-4, with unresolved D. This CDR3 has 16 residues. Trimming left V 2 bases short and J 1 base short, with 12 bases between. Germline CDR1 is LNHDA and CDR2 is SQIVND (reference sequence). Here the CDR3 reads CASSIPDPGAKNIQYF. In DNA, the CDR3 is TGTGCCAGTAGTATACCAGACCCTGGGGCCAAAAACATTCAGTACTTC. The whole variable domain, filled in from reference TRBV19 and TRBJ2-4, reads DGGITQSPKYLFRKEGQNVTLSCEQNLNHDAMYWYRQDPGQGLRLIYYSQIVNDFQKGDIAEGYSVSREKKESFPLTVTSAQKNPTAFYLCASSIPDPGAKNIQYFGAGTRLSVL.

V usage is TRBV6-5 and J usage is TRBJ2-7, with D perhaps given as TRBD1 or TRBD2 (5 bases each). The CDR3 runs 13 residues. The V gene lost 6 bases and the J gene lost 6 bases, with 15 bases spanning the gap. Germline CDR1 and CDR2: MNHEY and SVGAGI. This CDR3 is CASRGWGTGEQYF. The CDR3 DNA follows: TGTGCCAGCAGGGGTTGGGGGACCGGCGAGCAGTACTTC.